This passage covers 10 T cell receptor beta chains from one sample sequenced in a study of blood T cell repertoires in COVID-19. Data came from immunoSEQ multiplex PCR; TCRdb stores just in-frame clones and leaves some out. The sample shows around 18,000 clones, approximately 89% of them seen only once. The source material was peripheral blood. These receptors were collected from a human donor in a cohort sampled during active COVID-19.

The rearrangement uses TRBV5-8 and TRBJ2-1, with 8 bases identical to TRBD1. Germline CDR1 reads SGHTS; CDR2 reads YDEGEE. After removal of 0 bases from V and 4 bases from J, the junction contained 6 bases not matched to a gene. The CDR3 length is 16 residues. CDR3 amino acids: CASSLGGTGSYNEQFF. CDR3 sequence (DNA): TGTGCCAGCAGCTTGGGTGGGACAGGATCTTACAATGAGCAGTTCTTC.

In DNA, the CDR3 is TGCGCCAGCAGGAAGACAGGGGGCGTAGAAGCTTTCTTT. Encoded protein: CASRKTGGVEAFF. The chain uses TRBV10-2 and TRBJ1-1; 10 bases line up with TRBD1. V was pared by 6 bases and J by 8 bases, with 6 bases of the junction left unmatched. From germline, CDR1 is WSHSY and CDR2 SAAADI. This CDR3 region has 13 residues.

CDR3 nucleotide sequence: TGTGCCAGCAGCTTAGCGCTAATGCCAGGCACTGAAGCTTTCTTT. Translated, it gives CASSLALMPGTEAFF. V and J are TRBV7-2 and TRBJ1-1, with unresolved D. CDR3 length: 15 residues. The germline V gene encodes CDR1 SGHTA and CDR2 FQGNSA. Trimming left V 0 bases short and J 4 bases short, with 12 bases between.

V is TRBV9 and J is TRBJ2-3; 8 nucleotides line up with TRBD1. V shed 0 bases and J 5 bases; nucleotides not matched to a gene: 2. Germline CDR1 is SGDLS and CDR2 is YYNGEE. CDR3 size: 14 residues. The CDR3 DNA is TGTGCCAGCAGCGTAGAACAGGGGGTAGATACGCAGTATTTT. Amino acids: CASSVEQGVDTQYF.

The chain employs TRBV7-9 and TRBJ2-2; 8 bases agree with TRBD2. The CDR3 loop spans 17 amino acids. V trimming: 1 base; J trimming: 0 bases; junction bases outside the gene matches: 4. The germline CDR1 and CDR2 sequences are SEHNR and FQNEAQ (reference sequence). The CDR3: CASSLGSGGPNTGELFF. The CDR3 nucleotides read TGTGCCAGCAGCTTAGGAAGCGGGGGACCGAACACCGGGGAGCTGTTTTTT. Combining the CDR3 with reference TRBV7-9 and TRBJ2-2 gives the whole variable domain DTGVSQNPRHKITKRGQNVTFRCDPISEHNRLYWYRQTLGQGPEFLTYFQNEAQLEKSRLLSDRFSAERPKGSFSTLEIQRTEQGDSAMYLCASSLGSGGPNTGELFFGEGSRLTVL.

This chain uses TRBV6-5 with TRBJ2-2, with D unresolved. CDR3 length: 11 amino acids. The germline V and J ends were trimmed by 8 bases and 5 bases, with 6 bases remaining between them. Germline CDR1 and CDR2: MNHEY and SVGAGI. CDR3 sequence (DNA): TGTGCCAGCGGCTTAACCGGGGAGCTGTTTTTT. Amino acid sequence: CASGLTGELFF.

The V gene is TRBV10-2, the J gene TRBJ1-5; 10 bases match TRBD1. Trimming cost V 6 bases and J 11 bases; bases outside gene matches: 10. The CDR3 has 14 residues. CDR1 and CDR2 from the germline V gene are WSHSY and SAAADI. CDR3 sequence reads: CASSQPGQGMTQHF. The CDR3 DNA reads as TGCGCCAGCAGCCAACCGGGACAGGGGATGACCCAGCATTTT.

CDR3 nucleotide sequence: TGTGCCAGCAGCGTAGCGAAAGGGAGTGGCTACACCTTC. Amino acids: CASSVAKGSGYTF. The genes are TRBV9 and TRBJ1-2; D not certain. This CDR3 is built from 13 residues. V lost 0 bases, J lost 7 bases, and 10 bases lay in between. Per the germline V gene, CDR1 is SGDLS and CDR2 is YYNGEE.

The chain has TRBV5-8 and TRBJ1-2; unclear D gene. Trimming shortened V by 0 bases and J by 7 bases, and 16 bases separated the two germline ends. CDR3 length equals 15 residues. Germline V gives CDR1 SGHTS, CDR2 YDEGEE. CDR3 coding DNA: TGTGCCAGCAGCTTGGGAGCCTTAAGAATGGTTGGCTACACCTTC. Protein: CASSLGALRMVGYTF. Drawing the rest from reference TRBV5-8 and TRBJ1-2, the complete variable domain is EAGVTQSPTHLIKTRGQQATLRCSPISGHTSVYWYQQALGLGLQFLLWYDEGEERNRGNFPPRFSGRQFPNYSSELNVNALELEDSALYLCASSLGALRMVGYTFGSGTRLTVV.

This chain uses TRBV27 with TRBJ2-7; D may be TRBD1 (6 bases). The CDR3 sequence is 12 residues long. Germline-derived CDR1 and CDR2 are MNHEY and SMNVEV (reference sequence). V was shortened by 5 bases and J by 6 bases, with 11 bases between the two germline ends. CDR3 nucleotide sequence: TGTGCCAGCAGTCCTCAGGGGCGCGAGCAGTACTTC. It encodes CASSPQGREQYF.